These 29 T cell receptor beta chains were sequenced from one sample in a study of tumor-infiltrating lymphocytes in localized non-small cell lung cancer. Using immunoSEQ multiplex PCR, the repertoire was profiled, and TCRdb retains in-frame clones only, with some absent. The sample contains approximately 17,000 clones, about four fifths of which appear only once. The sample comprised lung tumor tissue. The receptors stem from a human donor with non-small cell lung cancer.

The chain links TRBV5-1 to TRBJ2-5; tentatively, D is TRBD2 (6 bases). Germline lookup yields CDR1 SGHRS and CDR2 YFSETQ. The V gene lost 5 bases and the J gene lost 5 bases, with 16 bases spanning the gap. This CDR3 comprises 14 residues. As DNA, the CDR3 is TGCGCCAGCAGTCGGGCGGCGGGGATTGAGACCCAGTACTTC. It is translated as CASSRAAGIETQYF.

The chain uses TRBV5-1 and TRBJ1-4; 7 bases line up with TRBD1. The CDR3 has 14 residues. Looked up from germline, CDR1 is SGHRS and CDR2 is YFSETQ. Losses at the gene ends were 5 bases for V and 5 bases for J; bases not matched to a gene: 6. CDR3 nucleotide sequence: TGCGCCAGCAGGAAGGGACAGCTGAATGAAAAACTGTTTTTT. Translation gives CASRKGQLNEKLFF. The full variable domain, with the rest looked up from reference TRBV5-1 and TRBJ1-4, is KAGVTQTPRYLIKTRGQQVTLSCSPISGHRSVSWYQQTPGQGLQFLFEYFSETQRNKGNFPGRFSGRQFSNSRSEMNVSTLELGDSALYLCASRKGQLNEKLFFGSGTQLSVL.

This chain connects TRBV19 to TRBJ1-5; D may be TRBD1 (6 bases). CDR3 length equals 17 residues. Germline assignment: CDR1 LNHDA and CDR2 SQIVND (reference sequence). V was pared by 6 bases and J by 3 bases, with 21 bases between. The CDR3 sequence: CASRLTGSQFVNQPQHF. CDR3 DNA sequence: TGTGCCAGTAGACTGACAGGCTCCCAGTTTGTCAATCAGCCCCAGCATTTT.

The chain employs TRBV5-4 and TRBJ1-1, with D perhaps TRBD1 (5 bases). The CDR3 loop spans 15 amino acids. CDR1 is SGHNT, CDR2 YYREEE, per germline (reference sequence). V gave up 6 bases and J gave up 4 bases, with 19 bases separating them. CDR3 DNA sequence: TGTGCCAGCACACTAGATGGGGGGAGAAGCACTGAAGCTTTCTTT. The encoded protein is CASTLDGGRSTEAFF.

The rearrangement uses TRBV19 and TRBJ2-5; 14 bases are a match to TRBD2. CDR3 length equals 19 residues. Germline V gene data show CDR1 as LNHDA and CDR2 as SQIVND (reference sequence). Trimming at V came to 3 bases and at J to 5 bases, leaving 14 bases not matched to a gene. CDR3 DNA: TGTGCCAGTAGTATGAGCGGCAGGGGACTAGCGGGGGCGCGGGAGACCCAGTACTTC. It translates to CASSMSGRGLAGARETQYF.

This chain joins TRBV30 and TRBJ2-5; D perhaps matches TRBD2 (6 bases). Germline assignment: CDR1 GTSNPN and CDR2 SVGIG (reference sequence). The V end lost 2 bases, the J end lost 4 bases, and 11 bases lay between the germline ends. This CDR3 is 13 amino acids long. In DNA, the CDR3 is TGTGCCTGGAGTTCGGGGGTGTCAGAGACCCAGTACTTC. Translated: CAWSSGVSETQYF.

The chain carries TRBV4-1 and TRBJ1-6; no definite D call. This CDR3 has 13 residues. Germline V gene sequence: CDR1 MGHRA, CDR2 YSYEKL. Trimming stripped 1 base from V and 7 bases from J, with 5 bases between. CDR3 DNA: TGCGCCAGCAGCCAAGTGGGGAATTCACCCCTCCACTTT. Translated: CASSQVGNSPLHF.

CDR3 amino acids: CASSLSAFSTDTQYF. The DNA of the CDR3 is TGTGCCAGCAGTTTATCTGCCTTTAGTACAGATACGCAGTATTTT. This chain uses TRBV27 with TRBJ2-3; D gene ambiguous. Germline CDR1 and CDR2: MNHEY and SMNVEV (reference sequence). The CDR3 has 15 amino acids. The V end lost 0 bases, the J end lost 3 bases, and 10 bases lay between the germline ends.

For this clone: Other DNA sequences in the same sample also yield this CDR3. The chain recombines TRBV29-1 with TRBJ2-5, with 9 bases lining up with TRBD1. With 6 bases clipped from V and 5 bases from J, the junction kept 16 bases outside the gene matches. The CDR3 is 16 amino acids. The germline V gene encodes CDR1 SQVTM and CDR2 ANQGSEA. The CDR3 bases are TGCAGCGTCCCCAATCCCGGGACAGGGTTTCGGGAGACCCAGTACTTC. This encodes CSVPNPGTGFRETQYF.

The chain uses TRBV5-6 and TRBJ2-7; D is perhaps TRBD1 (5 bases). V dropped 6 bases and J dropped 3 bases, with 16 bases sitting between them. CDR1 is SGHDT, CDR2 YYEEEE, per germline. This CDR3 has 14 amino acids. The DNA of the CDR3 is TGTGCCAGCACCTCTGAGACAGCTTTCTACGAGCAGTACTTC. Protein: CASTSETAFYEQYF.

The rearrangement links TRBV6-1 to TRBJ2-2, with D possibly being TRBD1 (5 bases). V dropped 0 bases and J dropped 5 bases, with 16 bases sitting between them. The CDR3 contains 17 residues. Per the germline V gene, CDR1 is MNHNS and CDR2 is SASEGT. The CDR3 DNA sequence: TGTGCCAGCAGTGAAGCGATTGCGACAGACCGAACCGGGGAGCTGTTTTTT. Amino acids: CASSEAIATDRTGELFF.

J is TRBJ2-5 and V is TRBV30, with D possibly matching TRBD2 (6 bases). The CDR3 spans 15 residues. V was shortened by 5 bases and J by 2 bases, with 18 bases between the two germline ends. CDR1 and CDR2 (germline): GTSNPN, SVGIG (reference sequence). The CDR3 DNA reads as TGTGCCTGGCTTGACACCGGGACTTTTCAAGAGACCCAGTACTTC. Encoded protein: CAWLDTGTFQETQYF.

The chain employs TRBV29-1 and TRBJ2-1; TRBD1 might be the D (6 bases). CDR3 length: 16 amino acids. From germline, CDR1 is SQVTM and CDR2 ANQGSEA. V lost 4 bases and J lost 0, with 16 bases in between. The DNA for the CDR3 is TGCAGCGTTGGGGGACACCTCCTGAGCTCCTACAATGAGCAGTTCTTC. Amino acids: CSVGGHLLSSYNEQFF.

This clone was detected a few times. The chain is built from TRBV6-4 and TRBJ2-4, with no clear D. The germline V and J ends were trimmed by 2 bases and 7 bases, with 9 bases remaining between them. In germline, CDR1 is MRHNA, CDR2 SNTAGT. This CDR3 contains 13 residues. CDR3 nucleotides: TGTGCCAGCAGTGACGGGGATTCGAACATTCAGTACTTC. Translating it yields CASSDGDSNIQYF.

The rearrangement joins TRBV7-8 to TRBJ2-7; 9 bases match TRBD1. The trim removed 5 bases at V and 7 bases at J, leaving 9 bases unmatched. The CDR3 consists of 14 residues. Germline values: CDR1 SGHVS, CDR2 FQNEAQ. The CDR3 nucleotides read TGTGCCAGCAGCCGGGGACAGGGCACTGGGGAGCAGTACTTC. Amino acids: CASSRGQGTGEQYF.

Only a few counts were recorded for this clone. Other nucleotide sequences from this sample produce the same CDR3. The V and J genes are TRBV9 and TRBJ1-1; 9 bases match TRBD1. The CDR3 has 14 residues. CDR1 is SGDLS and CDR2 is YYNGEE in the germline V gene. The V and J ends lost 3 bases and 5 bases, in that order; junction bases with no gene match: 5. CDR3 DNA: TGTGCCAGCAGCGAACAGGGGGCGGGTACTGAAGCTTTCTTT. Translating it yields CASSEQGAGTEAFF. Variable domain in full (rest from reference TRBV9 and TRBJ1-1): DSGVTQTPKHLITATGQRVTLRCSPRSGDLSVYWYQQSLDQGLQFLIQYYNGEERAKGNILERFSAQQFPDLHSELNLSSLELGDSALYFCASSEQGAGTEAFFGQGTRLTVV.

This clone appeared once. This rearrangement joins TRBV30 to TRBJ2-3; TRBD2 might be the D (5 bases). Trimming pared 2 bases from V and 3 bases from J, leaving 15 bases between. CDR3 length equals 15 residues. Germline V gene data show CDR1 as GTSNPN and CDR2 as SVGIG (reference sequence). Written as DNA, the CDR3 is TGTGCCTGGAGTCCGGGAAGTTCGGTGACAGATACGCAGTATTTT. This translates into CAWSPGSSVTDTQYF.

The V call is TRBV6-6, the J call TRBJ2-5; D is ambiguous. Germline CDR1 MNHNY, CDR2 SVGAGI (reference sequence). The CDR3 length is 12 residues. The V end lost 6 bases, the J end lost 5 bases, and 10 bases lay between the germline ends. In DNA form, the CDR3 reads TGTGCCAGCAGGCGGCCCCTGGAGACCCAGTACTTC. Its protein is CASRRPLETQYF.

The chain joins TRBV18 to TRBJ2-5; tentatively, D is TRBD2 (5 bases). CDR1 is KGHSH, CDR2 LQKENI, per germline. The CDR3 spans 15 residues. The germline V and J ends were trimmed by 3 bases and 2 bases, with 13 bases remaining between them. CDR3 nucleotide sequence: TGTGCCAGCTCACCGGGAGAGGTGAGGCAAGAGACCCAGTACTTC. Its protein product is CASSPGEVRQETQYF. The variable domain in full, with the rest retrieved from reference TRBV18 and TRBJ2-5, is NAGVMQNPRHLVRRRGQEARLRCSPMKGHSHVYWYRQLPEEGLKFMVYLQKENIIDESGMPKERFSAEFPKEGPSILRIQQVVRGDSAAYFCASSPGEVRQETQYFGPGTRLLVL.

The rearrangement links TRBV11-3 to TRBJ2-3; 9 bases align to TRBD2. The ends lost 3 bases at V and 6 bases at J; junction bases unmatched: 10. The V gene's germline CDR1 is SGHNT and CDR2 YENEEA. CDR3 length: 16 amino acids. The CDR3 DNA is TGTGCCAGCAGCTTTTCAGCGGGAGGCTTGGGGGATACGCAGTATTTT. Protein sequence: CASSFSAGGLGDTQYF.

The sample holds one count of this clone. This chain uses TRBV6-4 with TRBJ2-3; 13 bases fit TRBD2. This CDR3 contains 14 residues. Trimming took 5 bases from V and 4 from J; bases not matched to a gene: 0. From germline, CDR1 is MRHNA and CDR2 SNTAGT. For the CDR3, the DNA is TGTGCCAGCAGTACTAGCGGGGGGGCAGATACGCAGTATTTT. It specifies CASSTSGGADTQYF.

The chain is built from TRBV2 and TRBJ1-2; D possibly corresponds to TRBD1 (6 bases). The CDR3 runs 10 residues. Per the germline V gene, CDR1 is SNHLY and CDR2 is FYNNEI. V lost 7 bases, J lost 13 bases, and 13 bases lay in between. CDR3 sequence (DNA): TGTGCCAGCACTTCGGGGGCGGGCACCTTC. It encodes CASTSGAGTF. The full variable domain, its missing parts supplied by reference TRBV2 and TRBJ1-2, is EPEVTQTPSHQVTQMGQEVILRCVPISNHLYFYWYRQILGQKVEFLVSFYNNEISEKSEIFDDQFSVERPDGSNFTLKIRSTKLEDSAMYFCASTSGAGTFGSGTRLTVV.

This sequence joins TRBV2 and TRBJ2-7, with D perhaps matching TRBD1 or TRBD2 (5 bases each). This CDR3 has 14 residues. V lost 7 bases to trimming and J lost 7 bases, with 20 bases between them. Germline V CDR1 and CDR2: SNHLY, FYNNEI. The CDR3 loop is CASTQQGPTREQYF. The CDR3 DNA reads TGTGCCAGCACCCAGCAGGGACCCACCCGGGAGCAGTACTTC.

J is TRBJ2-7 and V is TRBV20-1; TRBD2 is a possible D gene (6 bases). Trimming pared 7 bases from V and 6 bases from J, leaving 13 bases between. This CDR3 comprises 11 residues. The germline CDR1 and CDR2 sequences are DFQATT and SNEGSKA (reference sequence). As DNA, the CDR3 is TGCAGTGGCGAGGCGGGGACCGAGCAGTACTTC. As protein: CSGEAGTEQYF.

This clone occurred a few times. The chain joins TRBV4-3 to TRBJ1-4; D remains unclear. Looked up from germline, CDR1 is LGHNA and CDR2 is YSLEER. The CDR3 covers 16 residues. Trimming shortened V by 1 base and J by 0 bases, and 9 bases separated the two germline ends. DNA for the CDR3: TGCGCCAGCAGCCAAGTTGTCTCCACAACTAATGAAAAACTGTTTTTT. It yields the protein CASSQVVSTTNEKLFF.

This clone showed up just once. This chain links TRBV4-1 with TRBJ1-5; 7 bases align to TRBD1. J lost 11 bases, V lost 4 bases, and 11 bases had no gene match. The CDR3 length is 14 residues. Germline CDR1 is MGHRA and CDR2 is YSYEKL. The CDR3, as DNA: TGCGCCAGCAGCCGCCAAGGGGGCTCCGAAGCCCAGCATTTT. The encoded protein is CASSRQGGSEAQHF.

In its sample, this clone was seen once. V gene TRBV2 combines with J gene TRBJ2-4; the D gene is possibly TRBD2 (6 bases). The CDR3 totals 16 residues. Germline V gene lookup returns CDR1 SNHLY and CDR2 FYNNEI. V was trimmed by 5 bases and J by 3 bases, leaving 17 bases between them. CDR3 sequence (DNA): TGTGCCAGCAGTCACAGGCGGGGCTTTGACAAAAACATTCAGTACTTC. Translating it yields CASSHRRGFDKNIQYF.

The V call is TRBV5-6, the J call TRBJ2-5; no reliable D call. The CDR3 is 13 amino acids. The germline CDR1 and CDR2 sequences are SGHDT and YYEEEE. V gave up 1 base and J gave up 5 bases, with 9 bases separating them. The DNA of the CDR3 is TGTGCCAGCAGCTTGCGGAACGGGGAGACCCAGTACTTC. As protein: CASSLRNGETQYF.

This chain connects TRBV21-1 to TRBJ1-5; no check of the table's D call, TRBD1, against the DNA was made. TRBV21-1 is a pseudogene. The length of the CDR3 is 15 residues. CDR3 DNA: TGTGCCAGCAGCAAACGTGGGACAGGGTATCAGCCCCAGCATTTT. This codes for CASSKRGTGYQPQHF.